Presented here are 6 T cell receptor beta chains from one specimen sequenced in a study of cytomegalovirus exposure and HLA in healthy donors. Primers for the PCR totalled 60 Vbeta and 13 Jbeta. Generated by immunoSEQ multiplex PCR, the TCRdb table keeps only in-frame clones and is missing some. The sample contains around 100,000 clones, approximately 70% of which appear only once. The sequenced sample consisted of PBMCs. These receptors originate from a woman aged 25 to 39 in good health and CMV-seronegative.

The gene calls are TRBV7-8 and TRBJ1-5; 7 positions agree with TRBD1. The CDR3 covers 15 residues. Trimming at V came to 5 bases and at J to 4 bases, leaving 8 bases not matched to a gene. Germline V CDR1 and CDR2: SGHVS, FQNEAQ. CDR3 sequence (DNA): TGTGCCAGCAGCACAGGGGACACAAAGAATCAGCCCCAGCATTTT. Protein: CASSTGDTKNQPQHF.

This clone has only a few counts. The gene calls are TRBV6-1 and TRBJ1-2, with TRBD1 identical over 7 bases. The germline CDR1 and CDR2 sequences are MNHNS and SASEGT. This CDR3 spans 14 amino acids. Trimming took 7 bases from V and 7 from J; bases not matched to a gene: 12. CDR3 region: CASIVEGALGGYTF. The CDR3 DNA follows: TGTGCCAGCATTGTAGAGGGGGCCCTCGGTGGCTACACCTTC.

V and J are TRBV27 and TRBJ1-2; 10 nucleotides agree with TRBD1. Germline V gene sequence: CDR1 MNHEY, CDR2 SMNVEV (reference sequence). This CDR3 spans 14 amino acids. The J segment lost 3 bases and the V segment lost 3 bases, leaving 1 base of the junction unmatched. The CDR3 protein is CASSLTGGHYGYTF. CDR3 nucleotides: TGTGCCAGCAGTTTGACAGGGGGCCACTATGGCTACACCTTC.

The V gene is TRBV23-1, the J gene TRBJ2-2; D is unclear. TRBV23-1 is placed among ORFs of uncertain function. V lost 1 base to trimming and J lost 1 base, with 7 bases between them. CDR3 length equals 15 residues. CDR3 DNA sequence: TGCGCCAGCAGTCAATTAGCTGTGAACACCGGGGAGCTGTTTTTT. Translated, it gives CASSQLAVNTGELFF.

CDR3 nucleotide sequence: TGTGCCAGCAGTTTTGCGGGGGGATCTTACAGCTCCTACAATGAGCAGTTCTTC. Its protein product is CASSFAGGSYSSYNEQFF. The chain has TRBV27 and TRBJ2-1, with 8 nucleotides matching TRBD2. From germline, CDR1 is MNHEY and CDR2 SMNVEV (reference sequence). The CDR3 runs 18 residues. Trimming cost V 3 bases and J 0 bases; bases outside gene matches: 10.

This chain connects TRBV6-1 to TRBJ2-7; maybe TRBD2 (6 bases). The V end lost 5 bases, the J end lost 3 bases, and 17 bases lay between the germline ends. The CDR3 spans 15 residues. Germline-derived CDR1 and CDR2 are MNHNS and SASEGT. For the CDR3, the DNA is TGTGCCAGCAGTCCGGACTATGCTTTCGTCTACGAGCAGTACTTC. It is translated as CASSPDYAFVYEQYF.